These T cell receptor beta chains were read from a single sample in a study of CD8 T cells in Susac syndrome. One entry per CDR3 protein, called by TCRdb with MiXCR from the immunoSEQ multiplex PCR reads. The sample carries around 280,000 distinct CDR3 sequences, about 85% recorded once. The specimen was CD8+ T cells from PBMCs. The source is a human donor with multiple sclerosis. Each CDR3 is given with its conserved first and last residue. The D gene is left open where the match is weak. Clone sizes are given selectively: once, few, many, or a class where the clone is expanded.

d_call	v_call	clone_size	j_call	cdr3_aa	cdr3_nt
.	TRBV27	.	TRBJ2-5	CASSLSPGETQYF	TGTGCCAGCAGTTTAAGCCCTGGAGAGACCCAGTACTTC
.	TRBV7-9	.	TRBJ1-1	CASSPSGSEAFF	TGTGCCAGCAGCCCGAGCGGCTCTGAAGCTTTCTTT
TRBD2	TRBV7-8	.	TRBJ2-7	CASSPTTGLAREQYF	TGTGCCAGCAGCCCTACAACGGGACTAGCGCGCGAGCAGTACTTC
.	TRBV5-1	.	TRBJ2-7	CASSLGDWYEQYF	TGCGCCAGCAGCTTGGGAGACTGGTACGAGCAGTACTTC
TRBD2	TRBV5-1	.	TRBJ2-7	CASSPRTSGAYEQYF	TGCGCCAGCAGTCCCAGGACTAGCGGGGCCTACGAGCAGTACTTC
.	TRBV29-1	.	TRBJ1-2	CSVEDRGGYTF	TGCAGCGTTGAAGATCGGGGTGGCTACACCTTC
.	TRBV12-3/TRBV12-4	few	TRBJ2-7	CASSSSFYEQYF	TGTGCCAGCAGTTCTAGCTTCTACGAGCAGTACTTC
.	TRBV5-5	once	TRBJ2-7	CASSFGLEGTSGRYEQYF	TGTGCCAGCAGCTTTGGTCTCGAAGGAACCTCAGGGCGCTACGAGCAGTACTTC
TRBD1	TRBV29-1	.	TRBJ2-1	CSGGQSSYNEQFF	TGCAGCGGGGGACAGAGCTCCTACAATGAGCAGTTCTTC
.	TRBV7-9	.	TRBJ2-5	CASPAGDTQETQYF	TGTGCCAGCCCTGCAGGTGATACTCAAGAGACCCAGTACTTC
.	TRBV12-5	.	TRBJ2-7	CASGLWGSYEQYF	TGTGCTAGTGGCCTATGGGGCTCCTACGAGCAGTACTTC
.	TRBV25-1	few	TRBJ2-5	CASRGWAETQYF	TGTGCCAGCAGGGGGTGGGCAGAGACCCAGTACTTC
TRBD2	TRBV6-6	.	TRBJ2-3	CASSDSGGRDTQYF	TGTGCCAGCAGCGATAGCGGAGGGAGGGACACGCAGTATTTT
.	TRBV20-1	once	TRBJ1-1	CSAPPIGPGGAEAFF	TGCAGTGCTCCTCCGATTGGGCCCGGGGGCGCTGAAGCTTTCTTT
TRBD1	TRBV27	.	TRBJ2-2	CASSVGTGVGELFF	TGTGCCAGCAGTGTCGGGACAGGGGTCGGGGAGCTGTTTTTT
TRBD1	TRBV13	.	TRBJ2-1	CASSLDGDRVAYNEQFF	TGTGCCAGCAGCTTAGATGGGGACAGGGTAGCTTACAATGAGCAGTTCTTC
.	TRBV10-3	.	TRBJ2-2	CAIVSSGGNETGELFF	TGTGCCATAGTCTCCTCAGGGGGGAATGAAACCGGGGAGCTGTTTTTT
.	TRBV27	.	TRBJ1-2	CASSPGRRNGYTF	TGTGCCAGCAGCCCGGGACGTAGGAATGGCTACACCTTC
.	TRBV27	.	TRBJ2-1	CASSRGSWQEQFF	TGTGCCAGCAGCCGGGGATCCTGGCAGGAGCAGTTCTTC
.	TRBV11-2	few	TRBJ2-7	CASSLKRTPPYEQYF	TGTGCCAGCAGCTTAAAGAGGACACCCCCCTACGAGCAGTACTTC
TRBD2	TRBV5-6	.	TRBJ2-1	CASSLGTSPFEQFF	TGTGCCAGCAGCTTAGGGACTAGCCCTTTTGAGCAGTTCTTC
.	TRBV5-1	.	TRBJ1-1	CASSGAGVAEAFF	TGCGCCAGCAGCGGGGCAGGGGTCGCTGAAGCTTTCTTT
.	TRBV30	.	TRBJ2-3	CAWSFALNTDTQYF	TGTGCCTGGAGTTTTGCACTCAACACAGATACGCAGTATTTT
.	TRBV5-6	.	TRBJ2-2	CASSLGMKAGGELFF	TGTGCCAGCAGCTTGGGAATGAAGGCAGGCGGGGAGCTGTTTTTT
.	TRBV19	.	TRBJ2-1	CASSISNEQFF	TGTGCCAGTAGTATAAGCAATGAGCAGTTCTTC
TRBD1	TRBV2	.	TRBJ1-4	CASSGGTGVGADEKLFF	TGTGCCAGCAGTGGGGGGACAGGGGTTGGGGCTGACGAAAAACTGTTTTTT
.	TRBV5-1	.	TRBJ2-1	CASTVHDRTYNEQFF	TGCGCCAGCACCGTTCACGACAGAACCTACAATGAGCAGTTCTTC
.	TRBV7-8	.	TRBJ2-5	CASSLLRVLETQYF	TGTGCCAGCAGCTTATTAAGGGTCCTGGAGACCCAGTACTTC
TRBD2	TRBV9	.	TRBJ2-3	CASSAPRGRADSTDTQYF	TGTGCCAGCAGCGCACCGCGCGGGAGAGCCGACTCCACAGATACGCAGTATTTT
.	TRBV5-8	.	TRBJ2-4	CASSLSPTNIQYF	TGTGCCAGCAGCTTATCTCCGACAAACATTCAGTACTTC
TRBD2	TRBV15	.	TRBJ2-7	CATSRRLAGDYEQYF	TGTGCCACCAGCAGACGACTAGCGGGAGACTACGAGCAGTACTTC
.	TRBV28	once	TRBJ2-5	CASSFYSQETQYF	TGTGCCAGCAGTTTCTATAGCCAAGAGACCCAGTACTTC
.	TRBV28	.	TRBJ1-1	CASSLRVMNTEAFF	TGTGCCAGCAGTTTGCGGGTCATGAACACTGAAGCTTTCTTT
TRBD2	TRBV9	.	TRBJ2-5	CASSSWSGGEAGETQYF	TGTGCCAGCAGCTCCTGGTCGGGGGGAGAAGCAGGAGAGACCCAGTACTTC
TRBD1	TRBV6-1	few	TRBJ1-2	CASSEVEGADGYTF	TGTGCCAGCAGTGAAGTAGAGGGGGCAGACGGCTACACCTTC
.	TRBV20-1	.	TRBJ2-7	CSARKTGYEQYF	TGCAGTGCTAGAAAGACGGGTTACGAGCAGTACTTC
TRBD2	TRBV7-7	.	TRBJ2-1	CASSPAGGPNNEQFF	TGTGCTAGCAGCCCAGCGGGAGGGCCGAACAATGAGCAGTTCTTC
.	TRBV6-6	once	TRBJ1-1	CASSYQYEAFF	TGTGCCAGCAGTTACCAATATGAAGCTTTCTTT
TRBD2	TRBV29-1	.	TRBJ2-1	CSLLAGIEQFF	TGCAGCCTGCTAGCGGGAATTGAGCAGTTCTTC
.	TRBV5-6	.	TRBJ2-7	CASSPGGWEQYF	TGTGCCAGCAGCCCGGGCGGATGGGAGCAGTACTTC